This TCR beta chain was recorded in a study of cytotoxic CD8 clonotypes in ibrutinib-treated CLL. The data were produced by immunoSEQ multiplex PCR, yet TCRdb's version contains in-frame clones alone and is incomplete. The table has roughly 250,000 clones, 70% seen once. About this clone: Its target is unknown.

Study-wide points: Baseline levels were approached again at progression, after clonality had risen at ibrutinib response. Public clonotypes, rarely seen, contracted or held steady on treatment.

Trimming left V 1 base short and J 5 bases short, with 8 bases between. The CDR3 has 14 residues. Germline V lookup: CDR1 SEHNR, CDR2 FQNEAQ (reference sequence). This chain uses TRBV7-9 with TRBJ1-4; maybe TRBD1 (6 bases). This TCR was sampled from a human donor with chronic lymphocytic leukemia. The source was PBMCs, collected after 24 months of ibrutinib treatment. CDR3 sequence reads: CASSLGQGNEKLFF. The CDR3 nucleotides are TGTGCCAGCAGCTTAGGGCAGGGGAATGAAAAACTGTTTTTT.